The rows below give T cell receptor beta chains drawn from one sample of a study of cytotoxic CD8 clonotypes in ibrutinib-treated CLL. Sequenced by immunoSEQ multiplex PCR; TCRdb stores in-frame clones only, minus some. The sample contains tens of thousands of clones, approximately 57% of which appear only once. The specimen comprised PBMCs, sampled before ibrutinib treatment. The receptors were gathered from a human donor with chronic lymphocytic leukemia. The CDR3 runs from the conserved cysteine through the conserved F or W. The order of the fields is clone size, V gene, D gene, J gene, CDR3 DNA, CDR3 protein. A D gene is named only where the DNA matches it firmly. The size field is filled for only some rows; it gives once, few, many or a size class.

.,TRBV5-6,TRBD2,TRBJ2-1,TGTGCCAGCAGCCTTGTCCTCGCGGGGGGGTACAATGAGCAGTTCTTC,CASSLVLAGGYNEQFF
.,TRBV7-2,TRBD2,TRBJ2-1,TGTGCCAGCAGCACGCGAGGCGGGAGGGCCCACGGCAATGAGCAGTTCTTC,CASSTRGGRAHGNEQFF
.,TRBV6-6,.,TRBJ2-1,TGTGCCAGCAGTTACTCGCGAACAGTTAATGAGCAGTTCTTC,CASSYSRTVNEQFF
.,TRBV29-1,.,TRBJ2-7,TGCAGCGTTGAAGATAGTAGGGACTTACAGTACTTC,CSVEDSRDLQYF
.,TRBV2,.,TRBJ1-1,TGTGCCAGCAGTGAAGGCAGGGAGAACACTGAAGCTTTCTTT,CASSEGRENTEAFF
.,TRBV1,.,TRBJ2-4,TGCACCAGCAGCCAAGATAGCGGACTAGCGGGGAGGGCCAAAAACATTCAGTACTTC,CTSSQDSGLAGRAKNIQYF
.,TRBV4-1,.,TRBJ2-5,TGCGCCAGCAGCGTACAGGGAGGTAGGAGCGAGACCCAGTACTTC,CASSVQGGRSETQYF
.,TRBV7-2,TRBD1,TRBJ1-2,TGTGCCAGCAGCTTAGTTACAGGGGCGATAGGAAACTATGGCTACACCTTC,CASSLVTGAIGNYGYTF
few,TRBV7-9,.,TRBJ2-7,TGTGCCAGCAGCCGAGGGGCGGCGAACGAGCAGTACTTC,CASSRGAANEQYF
.,TRBV9,TRBD2,TRBJ2-2,TGTGCCAGCGCTCGCGGGAGTTCCACCGGGGAGCTGTTTTTT,CASARGSSTGELFF
.,TRBV28,.,TRBJ1-4,TGTGCCAGCAGTGGAAACGGCTGGATACTGTTTTTT,CASSGNGWILFF
.,TRBV9,TRBD1,TRBJ1-6,TGTGCCAGCAGCGGCGGACAGGGGAGTAATTCACCCCTCCACTTT,CASSGGQGSNSPLHF
.,TRBV5-1,.,TRBJ2-7,TGCGCCAGCAGCTTGTCTTCGGTCCCGTCTCCTTACGAGCAGTACTTC,CASSLSSVPSPYEQYF
.,TRBV7-9,.,TRBJ1-1,TGTGCCAGCAGCTTACACCGCGGTTCTCCAGAAGCTTTCTTT,CASSLHRGSPEAFF
once,TRBV11-3,TRBD2,TRBJ2-7,TGTGCCAGCAGCTTAGAGCAGCTAGCGGGAGTTCTCCTTAGCTCCTACGAGCAGTACTTC,CASSLEQLAGVLLSSYEQYF
.,TRBV28,.,TRBJ2-5,TGTGCCAGCAGTGTCGGGGACATCATGAAAGAGACCCAGTACTTC,CASSVGDIMKETQYF
.,TRBV7-9,.,TRBJ2-5,TGTGCCAGCAGCTTAGATATCTCGCGGCAGACCCAGTACTTC,CASSLDISRQTQYF
.,TRBV28,.,TRBJ2-5,TGTGCCAGCAGTTTTCGGGAGACCCAGTACTTC,CASSFRETQYF
.,TRBV4-3,.,TRBJ2-7,TGCGCCAGCAGCCAAGAAGGGTCCTACGAGCAGTACTTC,CASSQEGSYEQYF
few,TRBV19,.,TRBJ1-1,TGTGCCAGTAGTATACGGACCCGGAGGAGAGCTTTCTTT,CASSIRTRRRAFF
.,TRBV19,.,TRBJ1-1,TGTGCCAGTAGTATTTCTTCAAAGCGTGTCACTGAAGCTTTCTTT,CASSISSKRVTEAFF
.,TRBV5-1,TRBD1,TRBJ1-2,TGCGCCAGCAGGGGGACAGGGGCTTTTGGCTACACCTTC,CASRGTGAFGYTF
once,TRBV5-4,.,TRBJ2-1,TGTGCCAGCAGCTTGGTGGGGAGATCATTGTACAATGAGCAGTTCTTC,CASSLVGRSLYNEQFF
few,TRBV5-4,.,TRBJ2-7,TGTGCCAGCAGCCCTGGGGTGGACGGGCCCACCGAGCAGTACTTC,CASSPGVDGPTEQYF
few,TRBV7-9,TRBD1,TRBJ1-4,TGTGCCAGCAGCTCTTGGACAGGGGAAGGAGAAAAACTGTTTTTT,CASSSWTGEGEKLFF
.,TRBV6-5,TRBD2,TRBJ2-3,TGTGCCAGCAGTTACGTGGTAGCGGGGAGCACAGATACGCAGTATTTT,CASSYVVAGSTDTQYF
.,TRBV7-2,TRBD1,TRBJ1-2,TGTGCCAGCAGCTCGGACAGGGGGCATGGCTACACCTTC,CASSSDRGHGYTF
few,TRBV28,.,TRBJ1-1,TGTGCCAGCAGCTGGGACAAGAACACTGAAGCTTTCTTT,CASSWDKNTEAFF
once,TRBV10-1,.,TRBJ2-3,TGCGCCAGCACCGGGGGACCCACAGATACGCAGTATTTT,CASTGGPTDTQYF
once,TRBV5-6,TRBD2,TRBJ2-7,TGTGCCACACACGAGCGGGGGGTATCCTACGAGCAGTACTTC,CATHERGVSYEQYF
.,TRBV2,.,TRBJ2-3,TGTGCCAGCAGTGCCGATTATACGGGTACGCAGTATTTT,CASSADYTGTQYF
medium-sized,TRBV7-3,TRBD1,TRBJ1-1,TGTGCCAGCAGCTTAATGGGGACAGCGAACACTGAAGCTTTCTTT,CASSLMGTANTEAFF
once,TRBV6-5,TRBD1,TRBJ2-3,TGTGCCAGCAGTTACTCAGCTCAGGGGGCTAGGAATTTT,CASSYSAQGARNF
few,TRBV5-1,TRBD2,TRBJ2-1,TGCGCCAGCAGCTTGACTAGCGGGAGCTGGAATGAGCAGTTCTTC,CASSLTSGSWNEQFF
.,TRBV5-1,TRBD2,TRBJ2-3,TGCGCCAGCAGCTTGGTAGCGGGGGTCACAGATACGCAGTATTTT,CASSLVAGVTDTQYF
.,TRBV6-1,TRBD2,TRBJ2-1,TGTGCCAGCAGTGCCATAGGACTAGCGGGGGGCCCGGGTGAGCAGTTCTTC,CASSAIGLAGGPGEQFF
.,TRBV27,.,TRBJ1-1,TGTGCCAGCAGTTTATCGCTCCGCGGATCTGAAGCTTTCTTT,CASSLSLRGSEAFF
.,TRBV27,TRBD1,TRBJ1-2,TGTGCCAGCAGCCTCGACAGGGACGGCTATGGCTACACCTTC,CASSLDRDGYGYTF
once,TRBV19,.,TRBJ1-4,TGTGCCAGTACCTATCGATCAGGGACTAATGAAAAACTGTTTTTT,CASTYRSGTNEKLFF
.,TRBV5-1,TRBD1,TRBJ2-6,TGCGCCAGCAGCACAGTGACAGGGGGCTTAGGTGGGGCCAACGTCCTGACTTTC,CASSTVTGGLGGANVLTF
.,TRBV10-3,TRBD2,TRBJ2-7,TGTGCCATCAGTATTTCGGGACTAGCGGGCTCCTACGAGCAGTACTTC,CAISISGLAGSYEQYF
once,TRBV7-9,TRBD1,TRBJ1-1,TGTGCCAGCAGCTTGGAACAGGGGATCACTGAAGCTTTCTTT,CASSLEQGITEAFF